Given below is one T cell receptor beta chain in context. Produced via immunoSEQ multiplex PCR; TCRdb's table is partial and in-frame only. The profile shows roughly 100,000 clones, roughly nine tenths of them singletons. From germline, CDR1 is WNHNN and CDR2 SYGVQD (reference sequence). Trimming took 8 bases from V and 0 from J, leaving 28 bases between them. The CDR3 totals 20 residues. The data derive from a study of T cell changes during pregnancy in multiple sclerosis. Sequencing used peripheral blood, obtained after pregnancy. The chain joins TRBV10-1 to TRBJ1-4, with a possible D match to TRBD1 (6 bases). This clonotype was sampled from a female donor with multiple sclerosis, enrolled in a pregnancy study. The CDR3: CASPRFRVTGIFATNEKLFF. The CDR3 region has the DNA TGCGCCAGCCCGCGTTTCCGAGTGACAGGAATCTTTGCAACTAATGAAAAACTGTTTTTT.